These 14 T cell receptor beta chains came from one sample sequenced in a study of beta chain features in type 1 diabetes. Reverse transcribing all isolated RNA meant expressed TCRB transcripts were sequenced. Clones were read by immunoSEQ multiplex PCR, and TCRdb kept only the in-frame ones, dropping some. The table lists about 390,000 clones, about 10% of them singletons. Study-level results: Significant though moderate, a shortening of TCRB CDR3s appeared in all four CD4+ subsets of Type 1 diabetes patients.

No antigen is known for these receptors. The sequenced sample consisted of central memory CD4+ T cells from blood. The receptors shown here come from a man younger than 40 with type 1 diabetes.

V and J are TRBV10-3 and TRBJ2-5; D uncertain. Trimming removed 4 bases at V and 0 bases at J, with 9 bases between. In germline, CDR1 is ENHRY, CDR2 SYGVKD. This CDR3 contains 14 residues. In DNA, the CDR3 is TGTGCCATCAGTGGGACGCCGGACCAAGAGACCCAGTACTTC. This gives the protein CAISGTPDQETQYF.

The chain couples TRBV29-1 to TRBJ2-7; TRBD2 matches at 7 bases. This CDR3 is 14 amino acids long. V gave up 7 bases and J gave up 4 bases; unmatched junction bases: 13. Germline V gene sequence: CDR1 SQVTM, CDR2 ANQGSEA. CDR3 residues: CSASVGGDKYEQYF. CDR3 DNA sequence: TGCAGCGCCTCCGTGGGAGGGGATAAGTACGAGCAGTACTTC.

The rearrangement uses TRBV5-1 and TRBJ2-2; 11 nucleotides align to TRBD1. The V and J ends lost 3 bases and 8 bases, in that order; junction bases with no gene match: 3. Germline assignment: CDR1 SGHRS and CDR2 YFSETQ. The length of the CDR3 is 14 residues. CDR3 sequence reads: CASSSDRGLGELFF. In nucleotides, the CDR3 is TGCGCCAGCAGCTCGGACAGGGGGCTTGGGGAGCTGTTTTTT.

The gene calls are TRBV5-1 and TRBJ2-7; weak D call: TRBD1 (6 bases). Germline CDR1 is SGHRS and CDR2 is YFSETQ. Trimming stripped 0 bases from V and 0 bases from J, with 10 bases between. CDR3 size: 15 residues. For the CDR3, the DNA is TGCGCCAGCAGCTTGGGACAGGAGATCTCCTACGAGCAGTACTTC. Its translation: CASSLGQEISYEQYF.

This clone was counted only a few times. The chain employs TRBV2 and TRBJ1-5; TRBD1 is a possible D gene (5 bases). This CDR3 contains 15 residues. V lost 2 bases, J lost 0 bases, and 8 bases lay in between. Germline V lookup: CDR1 SNHLY, CDR2 FYNNEI. The CDR3 sequence: CASSERDGSNQPQHF. DNA of the CDR3: TGTGCCAGCAGTGAACGGGACGGTAGCAATCAGCCCCAGCATTTT.

This clone turned up a few times. The rearrangement joins TRBV6-6 to TRBJ1-1, with D perhaps TRBD1 (5 bases). The CDR3 has 14 residues. Germline-derived CDR1 and CDR2 are MNHNY and SVGAGI (reference sequence). Trimming cost V 5 bases and J 0 bases, with 10 bases left between them. The CDR3, as DNA: TGTGCCAGCAGTCGCGAGGGGCTGAACACTGAAGCTTTCTTT. Protein sequence: CASSREGLNTEAFF.

This chain joins TRBV10-3 and TRBJ1-5, with D possibly matching TRBD1 (6 bases). V was pared by 6 bases and J by 3 bases, with 12 bases between. The CDR3 covers 14 residues. Germline V gene lookup returns CDR1 ENHRY and CDR2 SYGVKD. The CDR3 sequence is CAISQTGPNQPQHF. The CDR3 region has the DNA TGTGCCATCAGCCAGACAGGCCCCAATCAGCCCCAGCATTTT.

There are many counts of this clone. The rearrangement uses TRBV2 and TRBJ2-4, with D perhaps matching TRBD1 (6 bases). Germline CDR1 reads SNHLY; CDR2 reads FYNNEI. V was pared by 4 bases and J by 4 bases, with 11 bases between. The CDR3 spans 14 residues. DNA of the CDR3: TGTGCCAGCAGTGTACAGGGACCAAAAAACATTCAGTACTTC. Its protein product is CASSVQGPKNIQYF.

This clone occurred a few times. The rearrangement joins TRBV28 to TRBJ2-7, with no clear D. CDR3 length equals 12 residues. V gave up 6 bases and J gave up 3 bases, with 9 bases separating them. The germline gives CDR1 MDHEN, CDR2 SYDVKM. The CDR3 region has the DNA TGTGCCAGCAGGCCTCAGAGCTACGAGCAGTACTTC. The encoded protein is CASRPQSYEQYF.

The chain carries TRBV2 and TRBJ2-3; D gene ambiguous. Trimming stripped 7 bases from V and 3 bases from J, with 8 bases between. The V gene's germline CDR1 is SNHLY and CDR2 FYNNEI. The CDR3 sequence is 12 residues long. The CDR3 region is CASKGETDTQYF. DNA of the CDR3: TGTGCCAGCAAGGGTGAGACAGATACGCAGTATTTT.

This clone has only a few counts. The chain couples TRBV5-1 to TRBJ1-2; the match to TRBD1 covers 8 bases. The length of the CDR3 is 14 residues. Germline V CDR1 and CDR2: SGHRS, YFSETQ. J gave up 8 bases and V 3 bases, and 9 bases lay outside the gene matches. The CDR3 sequence: CASSSDRGIRGYTF. The CDR3 coding sequence is TGCGCCAGCAGCTCTGACAGGGGAATCAGGGGCTACACCTTC.

The chain carries TRBV18 and TRBJ2-5; tentatively, D is TRBD2 (6 bases). The CDR3 is 17 residues long. The V end lost 3 bases, the J end lost 2 bases, and 19 bases lay between the germline ends. Germline V gene data show CDR1 as KGHSH and CDR2 as LQKENI. CDR3 amino acids: CASSPKNGGLTQETQYF. In nucleotides, the CDR3 is TGTGCCAGCTCACCGAAGAACGGGGGACTGACACAAGAGACCCAGTACTTC.

This clone turned up a few times. The chain is built from TRBV6-1 and TRBJ2-3; 8 bases fit TRBD2. The V segment lost 7 bases and the J segment 6 bases; nucleotides outside the gene matches: 12. The germline V gene encodes CDR1 MNHNS and CDR2 SASEGT. This CDR3 is built from 15 residues. The DNA of the CDR3 is TGTGCCAGCAATCCTGGGACTAGTGGGGCGGATACGCAGTATTTT. Amino acids: CASNPGTSGADTQYF.

To note about this clone: Being one base from a much bigger clone, this may be a read error. The sample carries other DNA sequences with the same CDR3. J is TRBJ2-7 and V is TRBV5-6, with TRBD1 identical over 10 bases. J gave up 1 base and V 4 bases, and 2 bases lay outside the gene matches. CDR1 and CDR2 from the germline V gene are SGHDT and YYEEEE. This CDR3 comprises 14 residues. CDR3 DNA: TGTGCCAGCAGCGCGGACAGGGGGTCCTACGAGCAGTACTTC. It encodes CASSADRGSYEQYF.